These 15 T cell receptor beta chains were sequenced from one sample in a study of TIL therapy for anti-PD-1-resistant metastatic lung cancer. Sample time point: pre-treatment sample, taken before nivolumab and TIL therapy. Pleural nodules or supraclavicular lymph nodes made up most of the excised metastases sampled. The immunoSEQ assay was v3. Profiled with immunoSEQ multiplex PCR; TCRdb holds only in-frame clones, not every one. Counted here are 95,000 or so clones, approximately 65% occurring once; the ten biggest clones make up approximately 10%. The specimen comprised tumor tissue, sampled at baseline. The receptors derive from a person between 30 and 79 years old with non-small cell lung cancer.

The chain has TRBV19 and TRBJ2-7; D is unclear. The CDR3 has 16 amino acids. Looked up from germline, CDR1 is LNHDA and CDR2 is SQIVND (reference sequence). Trimming stripped 5 bases from V and 1 base from J, with 18 bases between. The CDR3 coding sequence is TGTGCCAGTAGTCCGAACGGATACTTAGGGTCCTACGAGCAGTACTTC. Protein sequence: CASSPNGYLGSYEQYF. Using reference TRBV19 and TRBJ2-7 for the parts outside the CDR3, the full variable domain is DGGITQSPKYLFRKEGQNVTLSCEQNLNHDAMYWYRQDPGQGLRLIYYSQIVNDFQKGDIAEGYSVSREKKESFPLTVTSAQKNPTAFYLCASSPNGYLGSYEQYFGPGTRLTVT.

The DNA for the CDR3 is TGTGCCAGCAGCTCCCGGTCGAGCTCCTATAATTCACCCCTCCACTTT. As protein: CASSSRSSSYNSPLHF. This chain joins TRBV11-2 and TRBJ1-6, with D hard to call. CDR1 and CDR2 from the germline V gene are SGHAT and FQNNGV. This CDR3 has 16 amino acids. Trimming removed 4 bases from V and 0 bases from J, with 10 bases in between.

The chain combines TRBV9 with TRBJ2-7; no reliable D call. V lost 0 bases and J lost 2, with 9 bases in between. Per the germline V gene, CDR1 is SGDLS and CDR2 is YYNGEE. The CDR3 runs to 14 residues. The CDR3: CASSVEGSPYEQYF. DNA for the CDR3: TGTGCCAGCAGCGTAGAGGGCAGCCCCTACGAGCAGTACTTC.

The chain is built from TRBV27 and TRBJ1-6, with a possible D match to TRBD1 (5 bases). This CDR3 is built from 16 residues. Germline CDR1 and CDR2: MNHEY and SMNVEV (reference sequence). The V end was cut by 5 bases, the J end by 4 bases, with 15 bases between. The DNA of the CDR3 is TGTGCCAGCAGTCGACAGCCCCAAGCATATAATTCACCCCTCCACTTT. Translation gives CASSRQPQAYNSPLHF.

The chain combines TRBV7-2 with TRBJ1-2; 8 bases align to TRBD1. Germline V lookup: CDR1 SGHTA, CDR2 FQGNSA. CDR3 length: 15 residues. V trimming: 4 bases; J trimming: 4 bases; junction bases outside the gene matches: 8. The CDR3 bases are TGTGCCAGCAGCTCGGGACGGACAGGGCTCTATGGCTACACCTTC. This codes for CASSSGRTGLYGYTF.

This chain joins TRBV27 and TRBJ1-6, with 7 bases fitting TRBD1. Germline CDR1 reads MNHEY; CDR2 reads SMNVEV (reference sequence). Trimming took 6 bases from V and 7 from J; bases not matched to a gene: 12. This CDR3 region has 16 residues. The CDR3 spells CASSPSRGQKNSPLHF. The CDR3 DNA follows: TGTGCCAGCAGCCCCTCGAGGGGACAGAAAAATTCACCCCTCCACTTT.

The rearrangement joins TRBV6-2 or TRBV6-3 to TRBJ1-2; a weak D match, TRBD1 (6 bases). V lost 6 bases to trimming and J lost 8 bases, with 19 bases between them. CDR3 length equals 14 residues. The germline V gene encodes CDR1 MNHEY and CDR2 SVGEGT. The CDR3 region has the DNA TGTGCCAGCAGCCCCTTTCTGGGGGCAGGGGGCTACACCTTC. Translated, it gives CASSPFLGAGGYTF.

This sequence joins TRBV6-6 and TRBJ1-2; 7 positions match TRBD1. Trimming removed 2 bases from V and 4 bases from J; junction bases left unmatched: 1. CDR3 length equals 13 residues. Germline CDR1 reads MNHNY; CDR2 reads SVGAGI (reference sequence). For the CDR3, the DNA is TGTGCCAGCAGTTACGGGACAGTCTATGGCTACACCTTC. As protein: CASSYGTVYGYTF.

The rearrangement joins TRBV30 to TRBJ1-6; D not certain. CDR3 length: 13 amino acids. Per the germline V gene, CDR1 is GTSNPN and CDR2 is SVGIG (reference sequence). V lost 2 bases to trimming and J lost 5 bases, with 7 bases between them. The CDR3 protein is CAWSPVDNSPLHF. The CDR3 region has the DNA TGTGCCTGGAGTCCCGTTGATAATTCACCCCTCCACTTT.

This rearrangement joins TRBV9 to TRBJ2-5, with D uncertain. The CDR3 loop spans 12 amino acids. The ends were cut back, 0 bases at V and 7 bases at J, with 7 bases in the middle. Germline values: CDR1 SGDLS, CDR2 YYNGEE. For the CDR3, the DNA is TGTGCCAGCAGCGTAGGGGTGGGGACCCAGTACTTC. This encodes CASSVGVGTQYF.

V is TRBV5-4 and J is TRBJ2-1; D remains ambiguous. With 0 bases removed from V and 1 base from J, the gap between germline ends came to 8 bases. Germline V lookup: CDR1 SGHNT, CDR2 YYREEE (reference sequence). CDR3 length equals 15 residues. CDR3: CASSLGDLSYNEQFF. The DNA of the CDR3 is TGTGCCAGCAGCTTGGGAGACTTGTCCTACAATGAGCAGTTCTTC.

The chain uses TRBV5-4 and TRBJ2-1, with 7 bases that match TRBD2. J was trimmed by 0 bases and V by 2 bases; bases with no gene match: 5. The CDR3 sequence is 16 residues long. Germline lookup yields CDR1 SGHNT and CDR2 YYREEE (reference sequence). CDR3 in amino acids: CASSFESGASYNEQFF. CDR3 nucleotides: TGTGCCAGCAGCTTTGAGAGCGGGGCCTCCTACAATGAGCAGTTCTTC.

DNA of the CDR3: TGTGCCAGCAGCTCCCGTCAGGGGGTTGAAAAACTGTTTTTT. This gives the protein CASSSRQGVEKLFF. The rearrangement joins TRBV5-6 to TRBJ1-4; 7 positions match TRBD1. Germline V lookup: CDR1 SGHDT, CDR2 YYEEEE. The CDR3 runs to 14 residues. The trim removed 3 bases at V and 7 bases at J, leaving 6 bases unmatched.

This clone was detected once. J is TRBJ2-3 and V is TRBV7-2, with 8 bases identical to TRBD2. V was clipped by 3 bases and J by 6 bases; unmatched bases: 5. The CDR3 covers 14 residues. CDR1 is SGHTA and CDR2 is FQGNSA in the germline V gene. The CDR3 DNA sequence: TGTGCCAGCAGCTTCCGGGAGGGTCGGGATACGCAGTATTTT. This gives the protein CASSFREGRDTQYF.

This chain connects TRBV5-6 to TRBJ2-3; D is unclear. The length of the CDR3 is 11 residues. Deletions cut 3 bases from V and 7 bases from J, with 6 bases between. Germline loops: CDR1 SGHDT, CDR2 YYEEEE. This CDR3 is CASSSLYTQYF. The CDR3 DNA reads TGTGCCAGCAGCTCCTTATATACGCAGTATTTT.